The sequence of this TCR beta chain was determined in a study of blood T cell repertoires in COVID-19. Looking at the study overall: PBMCs, B-cell-depleted T cells, or T cells provided the cDNA or gDNA that made up the material.

In the authors' workflow: Reference gene primer amplification gave nucleated cell count estimates. Only in-frame clones appear in the TCRdb table, and some are missing; sequencing was by immunoSEQ multiplex PCR. The V and J calls and clone size come from that table; D and trimming were worked out from the DNA. The sample shows roughly 50,000 clones, approximately 83% of them seen only once. The clonotype was recovered from a human donor in a cohort sampled during active COVID-19. The sample consisted of peripheral blood.

CDR3 region: CASSVATVAGAPYNEQFF. CDR3 sequence (DNA): TGTGCCAGCAGCGTAGCTACTGTGGCGGGTGCCCCCTACAATGAGCAGTTCTTC. The chain recombines TRBV9 with TRBJ2-1; the D gene is possibly TRBD2 (5 bases). V was clipped by 0 bases and J by 2 bases, with 18 bases between them. This CDR3 region has 18 residues. The V gene's germline CDR1 is SGDLS and CDR2 YYNGEE. Drawing the rest from reference TRBV9 and TRBJ2-1, the complete variable domain is DSGVTQTPKHLITATGQRVTLRCSPRSGDLSVYWYQQSLDQGLQFLIQYYNGEERAKGNILERFSAQQFPDLHSELNLSSLELGDSALYFCASSVATVAGAPYNEQFFGPGTRLTVL.